Below, 25 T cell receptor beta chains from the same sample are listed, as sequenced in a study of Ad26.COV2.S vaccination and SARS-CoV-2 variants. Indicated treatment: 15 to 20 received Ad26.COV2.S at low or high dose, single or two shots; several received placebo; per-sample allocation not given. Specimens were obtained on day 63 following the first vaccine or placebo injection. Only in-frame clones appear in the TCRdb table, and some are missing; sequencing was by immunoSEQ multiplex PCR. The sample contains under 600,000 clones, 80% to 90% of which appear only once. The sequencing used peripheral blood, collected in a trial of Ad26.COV2.S vaccine versus placebo. The source is a person between 18 and 59 years old who received the Ad26.COV2.S COVID-19 vaccine or a placebo.

The chain uses TRBV12-3 or TRBV12-4 and TRBJ2-7; D remains unclear. This CDR3 contains 11 residues. V lost 0 bases, J lost 7 bases, and 4 bases lay in between. Here the CDR3 reads CASSLAAEQYF. Here the CDR3 DNA reads TGTGCCAGCAGTTTAGCTGCAGAGCAGTACTTC.

This chain uses TRBV7-2 with TRBJ2-7; D may be TRBD1 or TRBD2 (5 bases each). This CDR3 is 15 amino acids long. Germline V gene sequence: CDR1 SGHTA, CDR2 FQGNSA. V shed 0 bases and J shed 3 bases, with 12 bases lying between them. Written as DNA, the CDR3 is TGTGCCAGCAGCTTAGCGGGAGACAGCCACTACGAGCAGTACTTC. The encoded protein is CASSLAGDSHYEQYF.

The chain couples TRBV15 to TRBJ2-2; possibly TRBD1 or TRBD2 for D (5 bases each). Trimming stripped 1 base from V and 4 bases from J, with 13 bases between. Per the germline V gene, CDR1 is LNHNV and CDR2 is YYDKDF (reference sequence). The CDR3 contains 16 residues. The CDR3 nucleotides are TGTGCCACCAGCAGAGTGGGAGAGGGGCGCACCGGGGAGCTGTTTTTT. It yields the protein CATSRVGEGRTGELFF. Using reference TRBV15 and TRBJ2-2 for the parts outside the CDR3, the full variable domain is DAMVIQNPRYQVTQFGKPVTLSCSQTLNHNVMYWYQQKSSQAPKLLFHYYDKDFNNEADTPDNFQSRRPNTSFCFLDIRSPGLGDTAMYLCATSRVGEGRTGELFFGEGSRLTVL.

V gene TRBV14 combines with J gene TRBJ2-5; 10 bases agree with TRBD2. The CDR3 is made up of 15 amino acids. Germline V lookup: CDR1 SGHDN, CDR2 FVKESK. V lost 6 bases to trimming and J lost 5 bases; unmatched junction nucleotides: 9. The CDR3 protein is CASSQSGGVHETQYF. The CDR3, as DNA: TGTGCCAGCAGTCAGAGCGGGGGGGTGCACGAGACCCAGTACTTC. The full variable domain, with the rest looked up from reference TRBV14 and TRBJ2-5, is EAGVTQFPSHSVIEKGQTVTLRCDPISGHDNLYWYRRVMGKEIKFLLHFVKESKQDESGMPNNRFLAERTGGTYSTLKVQPAELEDSGVYFCASSQSGGVHETQYFGPGTRLLVL.

The chain links TRBV28 to TRBJ1-5; 9 nucleotides line up with TRBD1. J gave up 7 bases and V 5 bases, and 12 bases lay outside the gene matches. CDR3 size: 16 residues. CDR1 and CDR2 (germline): MDHEN, SYDVKM. CDR3 region: CASSATGQGLNQPQHF. DNA for the CDR3: TGTGCCAGCAGTGCCACGGGACAGGGCCTCAACCAGCCCCAGCATTTT. The full variable domain, completed using reference TRBV28 and TRBJ1-5, is DVKVTQSSRYLVKRTGEKVFLECVQDMDHENMFWYRQDPGLGLRLIYFSYDVKMKEKGDIPEGYSVSREKKERFSLILESASTNQTSMYLCASSATGQGLNQPQHFGDGTRLSIL.

CDR3: CASSLGVGHMNTEAFF. The DNA of the CDR3 is TGTGCCAGCAGCTTGGGGGTCGGTCACATGAACACTGAAGCTTTCTTT. The gene calls are TRBV5-4 and TRBJ1-1; no firm D call. V was pared by 0 bases and J by 0 bases, with 12 bases between. Germline CDR1 SGHNT, CDR2 YYREEE (reference sequence). The CDR3 runs to 16 residues. Drawing the rest from reference TRBV5-4 and TRBJ1-1, the complete variable domain is ETGVTQSPTHLIKTRGQQVTLRCSSQSGHNTVSWYQQALGQGPQFIFQYYREEENGRGNFPPRFSGLQFPNYSSELNVNALELDDSALYLCASSLGVGHMNTEAFFGQGTRLTVV.

This chain links TRBV5-1 with TRBJ2-7, with 8 bases lining up with TRBD1. The germline gives CDR1 SGHRS, CDR2 YFSETQ. The CDR3 runs 14 residues. V lost 4 bases, J lost 5 bases, and 8 bases stayed unmatched. The CDR3 bases are TGCGCCAGCAGCCCCGGGACAGGCGCGGACGAGCAGTACTTC. As protein: CASSPGTGADEQYF.

The rearrangement links TRBV6-4 to TRBJ1-1; D is perhaps TRBD1 (5 bases). The germline V gene encodes CDR1 MRHNA and CDR2 SNTAGT. V lost 8 bases and J lost 0, with 16 bases in between. The CDR3 extends over 15 amino acids. CDR3 region: CASGVGTELNTEAFF. CDR3 bases: TGTGCCAGCGGGGTTGGGACCGAACTGAACACTGAAGCTTTCTTT.

The rearrangement links TRBV4-3 to TRBJ1-1, with D possibly TRBD1 on 5 matching bases. This CDR3 is 15 amino acids long. Germline-derived CDR1 and CDR2 are LGHNA and YSLEER. V gave up 4 bases and J gave up 0 bases, with 12 bases separating them. The CDR3 DNA reads as TGCGCCAGCAGCCGAACCTCGACAGTGAACACTGAAGCTTTCTTT. This encodes CASSRTSTVNTEAFF.

This clone was counted a few times. The chain joins TRBV30 to TRBJ2-1, with 9 bases identical to TRBD2. Germline CDR1 and CDR2: GTSNPN and SVGIG (reference sequence). The J segment lost 4 bases and the V segment lost 2 bases, leaving 6 bases of the junction unmatched. This CDR3 comprises 15 residues. The CDR3 DNA follows: TGTGCCTGGAGTAAGGAGGCGGGGGGGTACAATGAGCAGTTCTTC. Translating gives CAWSKEAGGYNEQFF.

V and J are TRBV21-1 and TRBJ2-3; TRBD2 was called by the table and not checked on the DNA. TRBV21-1 corresponds to a pseudogene. The CDR3 covers 16 residues. Here the CDR3 reads CASSKGVAGLGDTQYF. The DNA of the CDR3 is TGTGCCAGCAGCAAGGGTGTAGCGGGTCTGGGGGATACGCAGTATTTT.

This clone was counted only a few times. CDR3 sequence reads: CASRRQGRETQYF. CDR3 sequence (DNA): TGTGCCAGCAGACGACAGGGACGGGAGACCCAGTACTTC. The rearrangement links TRBV6-5 to TRBJ2-5; TRBD1 matches 7 bases. CDR3 length: 13 residues. Germline V lookup: CDR1 MNHEY, CDR2 SVGAGI. Trimming at V came to 6 bases and at J to 5 bases, leaving 6 bases not matched to a gene.

The J gene is TRBJ2-7, the V gene TRBV18; D assignment may be TRBD1 or TRBD2 (5 bases each). Trimming removed 3 bases from V and 3 bases from J, with 15 bases in between. CDR3 length: 15 residues. Per the germline V gene, CDR1 is KGHSH and CDR2 is LQKENI. The CDR3 coding sequence is TGTGCCAGCTCACCCAACCGGGACCGGCACTACGAGCAGTACTTC. It encodes CASSPNRDRHYEQYF.

The chain uses TRBV7-9 and TRBJ2-6, with D maybe TRBD1 (5 bases). In germline, CDR1 is SEHNR, CDR2 FQNEAQ (reference sequence). The CDR3 has 19 amino acids. Deletions cut 2 bases from V and 2 bases from J, with 19 bases between. Written as DNA, the CDR3 is TGTGCCAGCAGCTTAACCCTGGGGCTAGGAGAGACTGGGGCCAACGTCCTGACTTTC. Translation: CASSLTLGLGETGANVLTF.

The chain uses TRBV5-8 and TRBJ2-1; 11 bases agree with TRBD2. The CDR3 runs 16 residues. V trimming: 0 bases; J trimming: 5 bases; junction bases outside the gene matches: 4. From germline, CDR1 is SGHTS and CDR2 YDEGEE. Written as DNA, the CDR3 is TGTGCCAGCAGCTTGGGGAGACTAGCGGGGCACAATGAGCAGTTCTTC. Translated: CASSLGRLAGHNEQFF.

The gene calls are TRBV7-3 and TRBJ2-7; 8 bases agree with TRBD1. J gave up 7 bases and V 5 bases, and 7 bases lay outside the gene matches. The CDR3 spans 13 residues. The V gene's germline CDR1 is SGHTA and CDR2 FQGTGA. CDR3 sequence reads: CASSVTGVSEQYF. The CDR3 DNA follows: TGTGCCAGCAGCGTGACAGGGGTATCAGAGCAGTACTTC.

CDR3 sequence reads: CASSQDGYEQYF. DNA for the CDR3: TGTGCCAGCAGCCAAGATGGCTACGAGCAGTACTTC. The chain combines TRBV4-2 with TRBJ2-7; no clear D gene. V was clipped by 0 bases and J by 3 bases, with 3 bases between them. CDR1 is LGHNA and CDR2 is YNFKEQ in the germline V gene. The CDR3 loop spans 12 amino acids.

V is TRBV29-1 and J is TRBJ1-2; D ambiguous. V gave up 6 bases and J gave up 4 bases, with 15 bases separating them. The CDR3 runs to 13 residues. Germline V CDR1 and CDR2: SQVTM, ANQGSEA. CDR3 coding DNA: TGCAGCGTACCTGTTGTAGCTGGCTATGGCTACACCTTC. Translation gives CSVPVVAGYGYTF.

V usage is TRBV7-8 and J usage is TRBJ2-1, with D hard to call. The CDR3 has 14 residues. Trimming shortened V by 3 bases and J by 8 bases, and 14 bases separated the two germline ends. Germline assignment: CDR1 SGHVS and CDR2 FQNEAQ. Here the CDR3 DNA reads TGTGCCAGCAGCTTTCGGGCGATCGGTGATGAGCAGTTCTTC. This sequence encodes CASSFRAIGDEQFF.

The chain links TRBV24-1 to TRBJ2-1, with TRBD2 matching over 8 bases. The V gene end was trimmed by 6 bases and the J gene end by 3 bases; junction bases not matched to a gene: 6. CDR1 is KGHDR and CDR2 is SFDVKD in the germline V gene. The CDR3 contains 15 residues. CDR3 sequence reads: CATSMREDFYNEQFF. The CDR3 DNA follows: TGTGCCACCAGTATGCGGGAGGACTTCTACAATGAGCAGTTCTTC.

The V call is TRBV10-3, the J call TRBJ2-5; D might be TRBD1 (5 bases). This CDR3 spans 12 amino acids. Trimming left V 8 bases short and J 2 bases short, with 9 bases between. Germline V gene data show CDR1 as ENHRY and CDR2 as SYGVKD. The CDR3 loop is CAIGAQQETQYF. CDR3 DNA sequence: TGTGCCATCGGGGCGCAGCAAGAGACCCAGTACTTC.

The chain employs TRBV27 and TRBJ1-2; D is possibly TRBD1 (5 bases). The germline V gene encodes CDR1 MNHEY and CDR2 SMNVEV (reference sequence). Trimming removed 2 bases from V and 5 bases from J, with 15 bases in between. The CDR3 length is 15 residues. CDR3: CASSLAPGPSYGYTF. CDR3 nucleotides: TGTGCCAGCAGTTTAGCCCCGGGACCGAGTTATGGCTACACCTTC.

This chain links TRBV25-1 with TRBJ2-7; D unresolved. Germline V gene lookup returns CDR1 MGHDK and CDR2 SYGVNS. Trimming cost V 1 base and J 0 bases, with 10 bases left between them. This CDR3 comprises 15 residues. As DNA, the CDR3 is TGTGCCAGCAGTGAATTTGGTGGCCCCTCCTACGAGCAGTACTTC. Translation gives CASSEFGGPSYEQYF.

The gene calls are TRBV27 and TRBJ2-7; 11 bases agree with TRBD2. Germline V gives CDR1 MNHEY, CDR2 SMNVEV (reference sequence). CDR3 length: 17 amino acids. The trim removed 3 bases at V and 2 bases at J, leaving 9 bases unmatched. The CDR3 reads CASSFWTSGPSPYEQYF. Here the CDR3 DNA reads TGTGCCAGCAGTTTCTGGACTAGCGGGCCCTCTCCCTACGAGCAGTACTTC.

The rearrangement links TRBV29-1 to TRBJ1-3, with D perhaps matching TRBD1 (5 bases). This CDR3 has 12 residues. Trimming took 7 bases from V and 0 from J, leaving 7 bases between them. Germline CDR1 is SQVTM and CDR2 is ANQGSEA. The CDR3: CSAGTSGNTIYF. Written as DNA, the CDR3 is TGCAGCGCCGGGACCTCTGGAAACACCATATATTTT. Full variable domain (missing parts from reference TRBV29-1 and TRBJ1-3): SAVISQKPSRDICQRGTSLTIQCQVDSQVTMMFWYRQQPGQSLTLIATANQGSEATYESGFVIDKFPISRPNLTFSTLTVSNMSPEDSSIYLCSAGTSGNTIYFGEGSWLTVV.